This is a list of T cell receptor beta chains from one sample in a study of identical twins. One entry per CDR3 protein, called by TCRdb with MiXCR from the 5' RACE reads. This table holds 650,000 to 750,000 distinct CDR3 sequences, around 20% found once. These records were also assigned to another study, of T cells expressing NK-cell markers.

Sequencing used PBMCs. The receptors shown here come from a woman aged 18 to 35 in good health. The CDR3 runs from the conserved cysteine through the conserved F or W. D genes are given only for firm matches. Not all rows give a size; the values are once, few, many and, for expanded clones, a class.

length,D,size,V,J,CDR3,DNA
17,TRBD1,NA,TRBV6-1,TRBJ2-3,CASTENLLRGQGDTQYF,TGTGCCAGCACCGAAAACCTTTTGAGGGGGCAGGGGGATACGCAGTATTTT
13,NA,NA,TRBV5-4,TRBJ2-7,CASSFRGVDEQYF,TGTGCCAGCAGCTTCCGGGGTGTTGACGAGCAGTACTTC
15,NA,many,TRBV5-1,TRBJ1-6,CASSVREGSNSPLHF,TGCGCCAGCAGCGTGAGGGAGGGGTCGAATTCACCCCTCCACTTT
13,NA,NA,TRBV6-6,TRBJ2-1,CASGRGGQGEQFF,TGTGCCAGCGGACGAGGGGGGCAGGGTGAGCAGTTCTTC
15,NA,few,TRBV4-3,TRBJ2-7,CASSQEKRSSYEQYF,TGCGCCAGCAGCCAAGAAAAGCGGAGCTCCTACGAGCAGTACTTC
14,TRBD1,NA,TRBV20-1,TRBJ2-7,CSAQPGTGSYEQYF,TGCAGTGCCCAACCCGGGACAGGGTCCTACGAGCAGTACTTC
13,NA,few,TRBV5-6,TRBJ2-1,CASSSRWENEQFF,TGTGCCAGCAGCTCCCGATGGGAAAATGAGCAGTTCTTC
15,NA,few,TRBV5-5,TRBJ1-6,CASSLYGWAESPLHF,TGTGCCAGCAGCTTATACGGCTGGGCGGAATCACCCCTCCACTTT
15,NA,few,TRBV7-2,TRBJ1-5,CASSLTGTRNQPQHF,TGTGCCAGCAGCTTAACCGGGACGCGCAATCAGCCCCAGCATTTT
12,NA,many,TRBV20-1,TRBJ1-6,CSARELNSPLHF,TGCAGTGCTAGAGAATTAAATTCACCCCTCCACTTT
13,TRBD2,few,TRBV5-1,TRBJ2-5,CASSASGEETQYF,TGCGCCAGCAGCGCCAGCGGGGAAGAGACCCAGTACTTC
14,TRBD2,few,TRBV20-1,TRBJ2-5,CSAGGTSGSETQYF,TGCAGTGCTGGGGGGACTAGCGGGAGTGAGACCCAGTACTTC
15,NA,many,TRBV12-3/TRBV12-4,TRBJ2-7,CASSPWRLRKYEQYF,TGTGCCAGCAGTCCGTGGAGGTTGCGCAAATACGAGCAGTACTTC
11,NA,NA,TRBV30,TRBJ2-7,CAWSSVYEQYF,TGTGCCTGGAGTAGTGTCTACGAGCAGTACTTC
14,TRBD2,NA,TRBV20-1,TRBJ2-1,CSATRTSGSDEQFF,TGCAGTGCTACTAGGACTAGCGGGAGTGATGAGCAGTTCTTC
14,TRBD1,many,TRBV29-1,TRBJ1-1,CSVAVRDRSFEAFF,TGCAGCGTTGCCGTCCGGGACAGGTCTTTTGAAGCTTTCTTT
13,TRBD1,NA,TRBV5-6,TRBJ1-2,CASGTGRPDGYTF,TGTGCCAGCGGGACAGGGCGCCCCGATGGCTACACCTTC
12,TRBD1,NA,TRBV29-1,TRBJ1-2,CSVQGTGVHYTF,TGCAGCGTTCAAGGGACAGGGGTACACTACACCTTC
15,TRBD1,few,TRBV20-1,TRBJ2-7,CSARDPGQGLNEQYF,TGCAGTGCTAGAGACCCGGGACAGGGGCTCAACGAGCAGTACTTC
9,NA,NA,TRBV29-1,TRBJ2-1,CSVENEQFF,TGCAGCGTTGAAAATGAGCAGTTCTTC